Listed below are T cell receptor beta chains from one sample, sequenced in a study of blood T cell repertoires in COVID-19. Clones were read by immunoSEQ multiplex PCR, and TCRdb kept only the in-frame ones, dropping some. In the table there are under 110,000 clones, over 65% of which are singletons. The sequenced material came from peripheral blood. The receptors come from a man older than 75 with COVID-19, enrolled during active disease. Each CDR3 is given with its conserved first and last residue. Expanded clones are given a class, and other clones once, few, many or no size at all.

length	V	J	size	CDR3
16	TRBV16	TRBJ2-7	-	CASSQSGLAGTYEQYF
15	TRBV28	TRBJ2-7	few	CASSLGLAGVYEQYF
17	TRBV19	TRBJ1-3	-	CASSSLKTGGSGNTIYF
17	TRBV7-3	TRBJ2-5	-	CASSLGLASPPMETQYF
16	TRBV4-1	TRBJ1-4	-	CASSQDNRGGNEKLFF
14	TRBV28	TRBJ2-1	-	CASSVGQFYNEQFF
14	TRBV7-3	TRBJ2-1	-	CASSSGRFGDEQFF
16	TRBV9	TRBJ1-1	-	CASSVAGLPYIAEAFF
15	TRBV11-3	TRBJ2-1	-	CASSLGLASYNEQFF
13	TRBV29-1	TRBJ1-4	-	CSVLDRVNEKLFF
14	TRBV5-4	TRBJ1-1	-	CASSLGDRNTEAFF
10	TRBV7-9	TRBJ1-1	once	CASSRSEAFF
11	TRBV7-9	TRBJ2-7	few	CASGIQGEQYF
14	TRBV2	TRBJ1-3	many	CASKAQGPGNTIYF
13	TRBV10-1	TRBJ1-1	-	CASSESKSTEAFF
15	TRBV18	TRBJ1-4	-	CASSPQGRAGEKLFF
15	TRBV29-1	TRBJ2-7	few	CSVAAGQGAKYEQYF
15	TRBV3-1/TRBV3-2	TRBJ1-1	-	CASSQEMQGLTEAFF
15	TRBV7-2	TRBJ2-3	-	CASRRLQQLQDTQYF
13	TRBV5-1	TRBJ2-2	-	CASGLAGTGELFF
15	TRBV4-1	TRBJ2-5	-	CASSQEQRWGETQYF
14	TRBV19	TRBJ2-6	-	CASSRGAGANVLTF